The 9 T cell receptor beta chains in this list originate from one sample, sequenced in a study of shared T cell receptors in the human thymus. Using immunoSEQ multiplex PCR, the repertoire was profiled, and TCRdb retains in-frame clones only, with some absent. Among hundreds of thousands of clones, 70% to 90% were seen once, and the ten largest hold around 0.01%. These same records also appear under a second study, on human thymus T cells.

Sequencing was done on a sample of thymocytes. The receptors stem from a boy under two years old with a congenital heart defect.

This clone was recorded a few times. The rearrangement links TRBV11-2 to TRBJ2-7; 8 nucleotides agree with TRBD1. The CDR3 extends over 18 amino acids. The germline V gene encodes CDR1 SGHAT and CDR2 FQNNGV. Trimming took 5 bases from V and 4 from J; bases not matched to a gene: 19. CDR3 region: CASSPNLNPGTGLYEQYF. DNA for the CDR3: TGTGCCAGCAGCCCAAACCTAAACCCCGGGACAGGACTTTACGAGCAGTACTTC. The full variable domain, rest sourced from reference TRBV11-2 and TRBJ2-7, is EAGVAQSPRYKIIEKRQSVAFWCNPISGHATLYWYQQILGQGPKLLIQFQNNGVVDDSQLPKDRFSAERLKGVDSTLKIQPAKLEDSAVYLCASSPNLNPGTGLYEQYFGPGTRLTVT.

This chain links TRBV7-3 with TRBJ2-3; 9 bases map to TRBD2. V lost 2 bases and J lost 1; bases outside the gene matches: 7. This CDR3 spans 17 amino acids. Germline V lookup: CDR1 SGHTA, CDR2 FQGTGA. DNA of the CDR3: TGTGCCAGCAGCTTACTTGCGGGAGGGCCTGGCACAGATACGCAGTATTTT. This codes for CASSLLAGGPGTDTQYF.

This clone was seen more than once but under ten times. The rearrangement joins TRBV27 to TRBJ2-2; TRBD1 aligns across 9 bases. CDR1 is MNHEY, CDR2 SMNVEV, per germline (reference sequence). The CDR3 is made up of 16 amino acids. V gave up 6 bases and J gave up 6 bases; unmatched junction bases: 11. The CDR3 sequence is CASRPLGQGFPGELFF. Written as DNA, the CDR3 is TGTGCCAGCAGGCCCTTGGGACAGGGTTTCCCCGGGGAGCTGTTTTTT.

Regarding this clone: A junction end diverges from the germline sequence, so it may reflect a read error. This rearrangement joins TRBV7-7 to TRBJ2-1; 8 positions agree with TRBD2. The CDR3 runs 16 residues. CDR1 is SSHAT and CDR2 is FNYEAQ in the germline V gene (reference sequence). CDR3 bases: TGTGCTAGCAGCTCCCTGACTAGCGCCCCCTACAATGAGCAGTTCTTC. Its translation: CASSSLTSAPYNEQFF.

The chain couples TRBV5-1 to TRBJ2-1, with 12 bases that match TRBD2. This CDR3 comprises 17 residues. V lost 0 bases to trimming and J lost 2 bases; unmatched junction nucleotides: 3. Per germline, CDR1 SGHRS and CDR2 YFSETQ. CDR3 DNA sequence: TGCGCCAGCAGCTTGGGACTAGCGGGAGACCCCTACAATGAGCAGTTCTTC. Amino acids: CASSLGLAGDPYNEQFF.

Turning to this clone: Additional DNA sequences in this sample encode the identical CDR3. The J gene is TRBJ2-2, the V gene TRBV4-3; 7 bases are a match to TRBD2. The germline CDR1 and CDR2 sequences are LGHNA and YSLEER. The CDR3 has 15 amino acids. Trimming took 4 bases from V and 0 from J; bases not matched to a gene: 2. CDR3: CASSPLAANTGELFF. CDR3 sequence (DNA): TGCGCCAGCAGCCCGCTAGCGGCGAACACCGGGGAGCTGTTTTTT.

The V gene is TRBV7-3, the J gene TRBJ2-1; D is possibly TRBD2 (6 bases). The CDR3 runs 15 residues. Between the trimmed V and J ends, which lost 4 bases and 0 bases, there was a span of 10 bases. CDR1 SGHTA and CDR2 FQGTGA come from the germline V gene. In DNA form, the CDR3 reads TGTGCCAGCAGCTCCACTAGCAGCTCCTACAATGAGCAGTTCTTC. Translating gives CASSSTSSSYNEQFF. The full variable domain, in which reference TRBV7-3 and TRBJ2-1 provide the parts outside the CDR3, is GAGVSQTPSNKVTEKGKYVELRCDPISGHTALYWYRQSLGQGPEFLIYFQGTGAADDSGLPNDRFFAVRPEGSVSTLKIQRTERGDSAVYLCASSSTSSSYNEQFFGPGTRLTVL.

This clone was counted once. The chain links TRBV29-1 to TRBJ2-1; 7 bases fit TRBD1. The CDR3 has 12 residues. CDR1 and CDR2 from the germline V gene are SQVTM and ANQGSEA. V shed 8 bases and J 8 bases; nucleotides not matched to a gene: 9. The CDR3 bases are TGCAGCACTCGAGACAGGGACGATGAGCAGTTCTTC. Residues: CSTRDRDDEQFF.

The gene calls are TRBV9 and TRBJ2-5; 10 bases are shared with TRBD2. Germline V CDR1 and CDR2: SGDLS, YYNGEE. The CDR3 has 16 residues. V lost 3 bases to trimming and J lost 2 bases; unmatched junction nucleotides: 7. The CDR3 here is CASSEGIAGGQETQYF. The CDR3 DNA reads TGTGCCAGCAGCGAAGGCATAGCGGGAGGTCAAGAGACCCAGTACTTC.